These 31 T cell receptor beta chains were all obtained from the same sample, sequenced in a study of shared clonotypes between healthy human individuals. Profiling relied on immunoSEQ multiplex PCR, and the TCRdb table lists in-frame clones only, not all of them. Among around 510,000 clones listed, 95% to 96% were seen once. Sequencing used naive CD4+ T cells sorted from blood. Subset indicated: CD45RA+ positively selected. Receptor source: a woman in her 30s in good health.

A single count supports this clone. The chain uses TRBV5-1 and TRBJ2-5; the match to TRBD1 covers 8 bases. The CDR3 is 16 amino acids. Germline CDR1 reads SGHRS; CDR2 reads YFSETQ. The V gene end was trimmed by 0 bases and the J gene end by 5 bases; junction bases not matched to a gene: 9. CDR3 nucleotides: TGCGCCAGCAGCTTGGCCCGGACAGGGTTTGGGGAGACCCAGTACTTC. Its protein product is CASSLARTGFGETQYF.

The rearrangement links TRBV28 to TRBJ1-3, with 7 bases fitting TRBD1. J was trimmed by 5 bases and V by 6 bases; bases with no gene match: 7. Germline assignment: CDR1 MDHEN and CDR2 SYDVKM. This CDR3 is built from 14 residues. CDR3 protein: CASSPPGQRNTIYF. The CDR3 DNA reads TGTGCCAGCAGCCCACCGGGACAGAGAAACACCATATATTTT.

A single count supports this clone. The V call is TRBV12-5, the J call TRBJ1-2; perhaps TRBD1 as D (5 bases). Per germline, CDR1 LGHNT and CDR2 FRNRAP. The V gene lost 8 bases and the J gene lost 5 bases, with 18 bases spanning the gap. This CDR3 spans 14 amino acids. CDR3 bases: TGTGCTAGTCCCTCGGGGGAATTTCCTTATGGCTACACCTTC. It is translated as CASPSGEFPYGYTF.

This rearrangement joins TRBV15 to TRBJ1-1; TRBD1 matches at 7 bases. Germline-derived CDR1 and CDR2 are LNHNV and YYDKDF (reference sequence). This CDR3 comprises 15 residues. The trim removed 0 bases at V and 2 bases at J, leaving 3 bases unmatched. The CDR3 loop is CATSRESGGNTEAFF. The DNA for the CDR3 is TGTGCCACCAGCAGAGAGTCAGGGGGAAACACTGAAGCTTTCTTT.

This chain joins TRBV9 and TRBJ1-1, with no clear D. The CDR3 is 14 amino acids. V lost 4 bases and J 0 bases, leaving 10 bases between the germline ends. CDR1 and CDR2 (germline): SGDLS, YYNGEE. The DNA of the CDR3 is TGTGCCAGCAGCCCACGTATGATGAACACTGAAGCTTTCTTT. The encoded protein is CASSPRMMNTEAFF.

The J gene is TRBJ2-3, the V gene TRBV5-1; TRBD2 agrees at 15 bases. V shed 4 bases and J 4 bases; nucleotides not matched to a gene: 1. Germline V CDR1 and CDR2: SGHRS, YFSETQ. This CDR3 has 15 amino acids. CDR3 residues: CASSGTSGRSDTQYF. CDR3 nucleotides: TGCGCCAGCAGCGGGACTAGCGGGAGGTCAGATACGCAGTATTTT. The full variable domain, completed using reference TRBV5-1 and TRBJ2-3, is KAGVTQTPRYLIKTRGQQVTLSCSPISGHRSVSWYQQTPGQGLQFLFEYFSETQRNKGNFPGRFSGRQFSNSRSEMNVSTLELGDSALYLCASSGTSGRSDTQYFGPGTRLTVL.

The chain carries TRBV15 and TRBJ1-5; a weak D match, TRBD1 (6 bases). The germline gives CDR1 LNHNV, CDR2 YYDKDF (reference sequence). V lost 2 bases, J lost 4 bases, and 30 bases lay in between. This CDR3 is built from 21 residues. CDR3 loop: CATSRYPRGAENDPLNQPQHF. The CDR3 bases are TGTGCCACCAGCAGATACCCCAGGGGCGCTGAAAACGACCCGTTAAATCAGCCCCAGCATTTT.

Remarks on this clone: At one end the junction does not follow the germline gene, possibly because of a read error. The V call is TRBV4-1, the J call TRBJ1-4; D ambiguous. The germline CDR1 and CDR2 sequences are MGHRA and YSYEKL. CDR3 length: 14 amino acids. The CDR3 DNA sequence: TGCGCCAGCAGCCACCCGACAACTATTGAAAAACTGTTTTTT. This sequence encodes CASSHPTTIEKLFF.

The sample holds one count of this clone. This rearrangement joins TRBV7-2 to TRBJ2-1; D call uncertain. The CDR3 contains 14 residues. Trimming left V 1 base short and J 3 bases short, with 7 bases between. The germline V gene encodes CDR1 SGHTA and CDR2 FQGNSA. The CDR3 DNA sequence: TGTGCCAGCAGCTTAGGTGGGGACTACAATGAGCAGTTCTTC. As protein: CASSLGGDYNEQFF.

The rearrangement links TRBV5-1 to TRBJ2-3, with D possibly matching TRBD1 (5 bases). From germline, CDR1 is SGHRS and CDR2 YFSETQ. Trimming took off 5 bases at V and 4 bases at J, with 17 bases between the two ends. This CDR3 region has 15 residues. CDR3: CASSSDRSGADTQYF. The DNA for the CDR3 is TGCGCCAGCAGTTCTGACAGATCTGGCGCAGATACGCAGTATTTT.

In the case of this clone: Other DNA sequences of this sample code for an identical CDR3. The chain couples TRBV18 to TRBJ2-7; possible D gene TRBD1, 6 bases. This CDR3 spans 14 amino acids. The V gene's germline CDR1 is KGHSH and CDR2 LQKENI. V lost 3 bases to trimming and J lost 1 base, with 10 bases between them. The CDR3, as DNA: TGTGCCAGCTCACCGGGACAAAGTTCCTACGAGCAGTACTTC. Its protein product is CASSPGQSSYEQYF.

The CDR3 region is CASSEDGIGGTWETQYF. As DNA, the CDR3 is TGTGCCAGCAGTGAAGACGGCATAGGGGGCACATGGGAGACCCAGTACTTC. The V call is TRBV2, the J call TRBJ2-5; 7 bases match TRBD1. The CDR3 consists of 17 residues. Germline CDR1 reads SNHLY; CDR2 reads FYNNEI. Germline trimming cut 1 base from V and 5 bases from J; bases unmatched to any gene: 13.

The gene calls are TRBV5-4 and TRBJ2-3; 10 nucleotides agree with TRBD2. Germline V lookup: CDR1 SGHNT, CDR2 YYREEE (reference sequence). V was pared by 0 bases and J by 3 bases, with 4 bases of the junction left unmatched. This CDR3 spans 16 amino acids. Here the CDR3 reads CASSLVLAGGTDTQYF. The CDR3 DNA reads as TGTGCCAGCAGCTTGGTTTTAGCGGGAGGAACAGATACGCAGTATTTT. Looking up the rest from reference TRBV5-4 and TRBJ2-3 gives the full variable domain: ETGVTQSPTHLIKTRGQQVTLRCSSQSGHNTVSWYQQALGQGPQFIFQYYREEENGRGNFPPRFSGLQFPNYSSELNVNALELDDSALYLCASSLVLAGGTDTQYFGPGTRLTVL.

CDR3 DNA sequence: TGTGCCAGCAGCCGGGACAGGGGAAGAACAGATACGCAGTATTTT. It translates to CASSRDRGRTDTQYF. The V call is TRBV6-5, the J call TRBJ2-3; 10 bases agree with TRBD1. Germline loops: CDR1 MNHEY, CDR2 SVGAGI. The V gene end was trimmed by 6 bases and the J gene end by 3 bases; junction bases not matched to a gene: 6. The CDR3 consists of 15 residues.

This rearrangement joins TRBV6-1 to TRBJ2-7; 9 bases line up with TRBD1. The CDR3 has 17 amino acids. CDR1 and CDR2 from the germline V gene are MNHNS and SASEGT. With V trimmed by 0 bases and J by 6 bases, 12 bases remained unmatched. The CDR3 region is CASSEAGLWTGAREQYF. CDR3 coding DNA: TGTGCCAGCAGTGAAGCGGGATTGTGGACAGGGGCGCGCGAGCAGTACTTC.

The chain links TRBV19 to TRBJ1-6, with D possibly being TRBD1 (5 bases). V was cut by 3 bases and J by 0 bases, with 9 bases left in between. The V gene's germline CDR1 is LNHDA and CDR2 SQIVND (reference sequence). This CDR3 region has 16 residues. Here the CDR3 reads CASSIMGLSYNSPLHF. In nucleotides, the CDR3 is TGTGCCAGTAGTATTATGGGACTCTCCTATAATTCACCCCTCCACTTT.

The chain employs TRBV5-8 and TRBJ2-3; D gene uncertain. This CDR3 region has 14 residues. CDR1 is SGHTS and CDR2 is YDEGEE in the germline V gene. The ends were cut back, 2 bases at V and 6 bases at J, with 13 bases in the middle. CDR3 coding DNA: TGTGCCAGCAGCTTTCGCAGCCGATGGGATACGCAGTATTTT. The encoded protein is CASSFRSRWDTQYF.

The sample holds one count of this clone. The chain recombines TRBV11-3 with TRBJ1-5, with no clear D. The CDR3 is 17 residues long. CDR1 and CDR2 (germline): SGHNT, YENEEA. V dropped 0 bases and J dropped 0 bases, with 12 bases sitting between them. CDR3 protein: CASSLEAIPYSNQPQHF. In nucleotides, the CDR3 is TGTGCCAGCAGCTTAGAGGCAATTCCTTATAGCAATCAGCCCCAGCATTTT.

Notes on this clone: This specimen includes other DNA sequences encoding the same CDR3. The V call is TRBV28, the J call TRBJ2-1; D gene ambiguous. Trimming shortened V by 3 bases and J by 7 bases, and 4 bases separated the two germline ends. From germline, CDR1 is MDHEN and CDR2 SYDVKM. There are 11 residues in the CDR3. The CDR3 reads CASSFLNEQFF. The DNA for the CDR3 is TGTGCCAGCAGTTTTTTGAATGAGCAGTTCTTC. Together with reference TRBV28 and TRBJ2-1, the CDR3 gives the full variable domain: DVKVTQSSRYLVKRTGEKVFLECVQDMDHENMFWYRQDPGLGLRLIYFSYDVKMKEKGDIPEGYSVSREKKERFSLILESASTNQTSMYLCASSFLNEQFFGPGTRLTVL.

The V call is TRBV28, the J call TRBJ2-7; 13 bases are shared with TRBD2. The junction had 6 bases not matched to a gene; V was cut back by 6 bases and J by 7 bases. Germline V gene data show CDR1 as MDHEN and CDR2 as SYDVKM. This CDR3 spans 14 amino acids. The CDR3 spells CASRPGLAGREQYF. DNA of the CDR3: TGTGCCAGCAGACCGGGACTAGCGGGAAGGGAGCAGTACTTC.

This clone was observed a single time. The V and J genes are TRBV10-1 and TRBJ2-1, with 10 bases matching TRBD1. The CDR3 sequence is 15 residues long. Trimming cost V 5 bases and J 1 base; bases outside gene matches: 2. CDR1 and CDR2 (germline): WNHNN, SYGVQD (reference sequence). The CDR3 DNA reads as TGCGCCAGCAGTCTGGACAGGGGGTCCTACAATGAGCAGTTCTTC. Translation: CASSLDRGSYNEQFF.

The V call is TRBV28, the J call TRBJ1-4; 9 bases are shared with TRBD1. Per the germline V gene, CDR1 is MDHEN and CDR2 is SYDVKM. With 7 bases clipped from V and 8 bases from J, the junction kept 8 bases outside the gene matches. This CDR3 has 14 amino acids. CDR3 region: CASTTGQGHEKLFF. The CDR3, as DNA: TGTGCCAGCACCACGGGACAGGGTCACGAAAAACTGTTTTTT.

The rearrangement joins TRBV7-9 to TRBJ1-1; D might be TRBD1 (5 bases). Trimming removed 2 bases from V and 5 bases from J, with 12 bases in between. CDR1 is SEHNR, CDR2 FQNEAQ, per germline (reference sequence). The CDR3 is 14 amino acids. CDR3 protein: CASSLTTGGTEAFF. The CDR3 coding sequence is TGTGCCAGCAGCTTAACAACCGGGGGTACTGAAGCTTTCTTT.

J is TRBJ2-3 and V is TRBV6-1, with D perhaps matching TRBD2 (6 bases). Germline V lookup: CDR1 MNHNS, CDR2 SASEGT. The CDR3 consists of 14 residues. V lost 3 bases and J lost 6, with 13 bases in between. CDR3 sequence reads: CASSERGPRDTQYF. The DNA of the CDR3 is TGTGCCAGCAGTGAGCGGGGACCGCGGGATACGCAGTATTTT.

The chain couples TRBV10-2 to TRBJ2-7; a possible D gene is TRBD1 (6 bases). Germline CDR1 WSHSY, CDR2 SAAADI. CDR3 length: 14 residues. V was pared by 6 bases and J by 4 bases, with 16 bases between. The CDR3 region has the DNA TGCGCCAGCAGGCCCGGGACATCTGATTACGAGCAGTACTTC. It specifies CASRPGTSDYEQYF.

In its sample, this clone was seen once. The chain employs TRBV5-1 and TRBJ2-1; D remains unclear. V was pared by 0 bases and J by 6 bases, with 16 bases between. Germline V gene lookup returns CDR1 SGHRS and CDR2 YFSETQ. The CDR3 runs to 16 residues. The CDR3 DNA reads TGCGCCAGCAGCTTGGTTTTACGTTTAATGGGCAATGAGCAGTTCTTC. It encodes CASSLVLRLMGNEQFF.

The V call is TRBV10-2, the J call TRBJ2-6; possible D gene TRBD2, 5 bases. CDR1 is WSHSY and CDR2 is SAAADI in the germline V gene. Trimming took 6 bases from V and 0 from J, leaving 12 bases between them. The CDR3 length is 16 residues. The CDR3 DNA sequence: TGCGCCAGCAGCCACCCCGGGGTCTCTGGGGCCAACGTCCTGACTTTC. Protein product: CASSHPGVSGANVLTF.

This clone has only one observation. The chain combines TRBV7-6 with TRBJ2-7; D is unresolved. CDR1 is SGHVS and CDR2 is FNYEAQ in the germline V gene. This CDR3 spans 12 amino acids. Trimming removed 0 bases from V and 6 bases from J, with 6 bases in between. The CDR3 spells CASSLAIGEQYF. The CDR3 DNA reads TGTGCCAGCAGCTTAGCGATAGGCGAGCAGTACTTC.

This clone occurred once. This chain links TRBV5-1 with TRBJ1-5; D gene unclear. The germline V and J ends were trimmed by 0 bases and 4 bases, with 5 bases remaining between them. CDR1 is SGHRS and CDR2 is YFSETQ in the germline V gene. This CDR3 spans 13 amino acids. The CDR3 sequence is CASSLARNQPQHF. Written as DNA, the CDR3 is TGCGCCAGCAGCTTGGCCAGAAATCAGCCCCAGCATTTT.

The chain uses TRBV27 and TRBJ2-5; 7 bases align to TRBD1. The CDR3 contains 14 residues. The ends lost 5 bases at V and 7 bases at J; junction bases unmatched: 10. Germline CDR1 reads MNHEY; CDR2 reads SMNVEV (reference sequence). The CDR3 DNA reads as TGTGCCAGCAGTACCGGACAGGTTCGGGTGACCCAGTACTTC. Its translation: CASSTGQVRVTQYF.

This clone was counted once. The chain uses TRBV29-1 and TRBJ2-1; 11 bases align to TRBD2. The ends lost 6 bases at V and 6 bases at J; junction bases unmatched: 16. Germline lookup yields CDR1 SQVTM and CDR2 ANQGSEA. There are 17 residues in the CDR3. The CDR3, as DNA: TGCAGCGTGGCGAAGGGACATACTAGCGGGAGCGGCAATGAGCAGTTCTTC. It specifies CSVAKGHTSGSGNEQFF.